This T cell receptor beta chain was identified during a study of T cell responses to AZD1222 COVID-19 vaccine. The wider study: Samples with a second dose at about 4 or about 12 weeks were pooled together. Study-wide findings and caveats: Repertoire sampling occurred only after the peak T cell response. Seropositivity was recorded at baseline in only a handful of AZD1222 recipients.

Germline V gene data show CDR1 as LNHDA and CDR2 as SQIVND (reference sequence). This CDR3 comprises 14 residues. The J segment lost 9 bases and the V segment lost 4 bases, leaving 3 bases of the junction unmatched. Generated by immunoSEQ multiplex PCR, the TCRdb table keeps only in-frame clones and is missing some. Found here are 150,000 or so clones, 85% to 95% of them singletons; the top ten hold around 2.5%. With regard to this clone: Its antigen remains unknown.

The source is an adult in good health. This rearrangement joins TRBV19 to TRBJ2-1; 13 positions agree with TRBD2. The source was peripheral blood, collected on day 0 of AZD1222 vaccination. CDR3 nucleotides: TGTGCCAGTAGTACAGGGACTAGCGGGGCTGAGCAGTTCTTC. Amino acids: CASSTGTSGAEQFF.